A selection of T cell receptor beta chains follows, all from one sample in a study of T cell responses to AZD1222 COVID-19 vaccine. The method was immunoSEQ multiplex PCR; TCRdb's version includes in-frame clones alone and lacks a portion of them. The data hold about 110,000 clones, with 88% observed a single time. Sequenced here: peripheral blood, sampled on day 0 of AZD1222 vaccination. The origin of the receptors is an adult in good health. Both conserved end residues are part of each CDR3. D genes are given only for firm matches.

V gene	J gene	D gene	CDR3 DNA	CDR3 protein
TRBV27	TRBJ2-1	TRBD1	TGTGCCAGCAGCGGACAGGGTCGGGATGAGCAGTTCTTC	CASSGQGRDEQFF
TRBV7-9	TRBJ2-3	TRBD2	TGTGCCAGCAGCTTAGATCTAGCGGGCCCCACAGATACGCAGTATTTT	CASSLDLAGPTDTQYF
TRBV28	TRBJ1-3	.	TGTGCCAGCAGTTTTCCCTCTGGCTCTGGAAACACCATATATTTT	CASSFPSGSGNTIYF
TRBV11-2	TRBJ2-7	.	TGTGCCAGCAGCCCCTCCTCCAGAATCTACGAGCAGTACTTC	CASSPSSRIYEQYF
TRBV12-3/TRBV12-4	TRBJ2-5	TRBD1	TGTGCCAGCAGGAAGACAGGGGTTGAGACCCAGTACTTC	CASRKTGVETQYF
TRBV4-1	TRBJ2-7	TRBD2	TGCGCCAGCAGCCCAACCGGGACTACCTCCTACGAGCAGTACTTC	CASSPTGTTSYEQYF
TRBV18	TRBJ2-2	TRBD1	TGTGCCAGCTCATTTCGACAGGGAGTCCGGGAGCTGTTTTTT	CASSFRQGVRELFF
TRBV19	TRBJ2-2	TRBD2	TGTGCCAGTATGTCTAGCGGCCGCGGGGAGCTGTTTTTT	CASMSSGRGELFF
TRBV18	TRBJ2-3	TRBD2	TGTGCCAGCTCACCCCCACTAGCGGGAGCAGATACGCAGTATTTT	CASSPPLAGADTQYF
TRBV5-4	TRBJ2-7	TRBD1	TGTGCCAGCAGCCTACGGACAGGATTAAGCGACGAGCAGTACTTC	CASSLRTGLSDEQYF
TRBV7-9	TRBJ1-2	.	TGTGCCAGCAGCTCGGGTGACTATGGCTACACCTTC	CASSSGDYGYTF
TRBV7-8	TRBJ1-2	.	TGTGCCAGCAGCTTAGCGGGGGCTAACTATGGCTACACCTTC	CASSLAGANYGYTF
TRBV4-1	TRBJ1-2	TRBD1	TGCGCCAGCAGCCATCACAGGACAGGAAGCTATGGCTACACCTTC	CASSHHRTGSYGYTF